This TCR beta chain was captured by sequencing in a study of blood T cells in healthy people across ages. For the second PCR, which ran for about 6 to 12 cycles, a sample-barcoded 5' primer and a J-beta primer mix were used. A tag from a template-switch adaptor with 12 random nucleotides marked each cDNA molecule. TCRdb processed the 5' RACE reads anew with MiXCR; each CDR3 protein has one entry. The table lists 720,000 or so distinct CDR3 sequences, approximately 40% of them singletons, with about 30% in the top ten. Donation came from healthy Caucasian individuals in Russia who were aged 6 to 90. About this clonotype itself: Its antigen remains unknown.

Study-wide results and caveats: With unsorted PBMCs, a conclusive comparison of naive versus antigen-experienced cells was not possible. When set beside aged donors, long-lived donors presented more naive CD4+ cells and higher diversity.

The V and J ends lost 5 bases and 3 bases, in that order; junction bases with no gene match: 7. This CDR3 contains 14 residues. The germline V gene encodes CDR1 MDHEN and CDR2 SYDVKM. The material sequenced was blood. The TCR comes from a man aged 80 or over in good health. V and J are TRBV28 and TRBJ2-7; the match to TRBD2 covers 7 bases. Here the CDR3 reads CASSPSGTFYEQYF. For the CDR3, the DNA is TGTGCCAGCAGTCCCAGCGGGACTTTCTACGAGCAGTACTTC.